These 24 T cell receptor beta chains were sequenced from one sample in a study of blood T cells in healthy people across ages. Combining a sample-barcoded 5' primer with a J-beta primer mix, a second PCR ran for about 6 to 11 cycles. Using its own MiXCR run on the 5' RACE reads, TCRdb lists one record per CDR3 protein. The sample comprises approximately 820,000 distinct CDR3 sequences, roughly 44% of which are singletons, and under 20% rests with the top ten. Sequencing was carried out using blood. These TCRs come from a man in his sixties in good health.

This clonotype was picked up a small number of times. The rearrangement links TRBV5-4 to TRBJ2-7; no clear D. The CDR3 extends over 15 amino acids. Germline CDR1 and CDR2: SGHNT and YYREEE (reference sequence). V was cut by 0 bases and J by 2 bases, with 12 bases left in between. CDR3 in DNA: TGTGCCAGCAGCTTGGGGGGATCAGCTACCTACGAGCAGTACTTC. Amino acid sequence: CASSLGGSATYEQYF.

V is TRBV28 and J is TRBJ2-1, with 10 bases lining up with TRBD1. Germline-derived CDR1 and CDR2 are MDHEN and SYDVKM. The CDR3 contains 15 residues. The V gene end was trimmed by 4 bases and the J gene end by 8 bases; junction bases not matched to a gene: 8. CDR3 region: CASSSSGTGVHEQFF. The CDR3, as DNA: TGTGCCAGCAGTTCCTCCGGGACAGGGGTTCATGAGCAGTTCTTC.

The chain couples TRBV10-3 to TRBJ1-3; D is uncertain. This CDR3 comprises 12 residues. Looked up from germline, CDR1 is ENHRY and CDR2 is SYGVKD. V was pared by 8 bases and J by 3 bases, with 8 bases between. CDR3 in DNA: TGTGCCATCGGCGGGGTTGGAAACACCATATATTTT. This codes for CAIGGVGNTIYF.

The chain combines TRBV7-8 with TRBJ1-2; 8 bases line up with TRBD1. Germline V gene data show CDR1 as SGHVS and CDR2 as FQNEAQ. The CDR3 consists of 13 residues. The ends lost 2 bases at V and 6 bases at J; junction bases unmatched: 2. Here the CDR3 reads CASSLQGADGYTF. For the CDR3, the DNA is TGTGCCAGCAGCTTACAGGGGGCGGATGGCTACACCTTC.

This clonotype was picked up a small number of times. The CDR3 DNA reads TGTGCCAGCAGGAGCGTCTCTGGGGCCAACGTCCTGACTTTC. The encoded protein is CASRSVSGANVLTF. This chain links TRBV27 with TRBJ2-6; D ambiguous. This CDR3 contains 14 residues. Trimming stripped 6 bases from V and 0 bases from J, with 6 bases between. CDR1 is MNHEY and CDR2 is SMNVEV in the germline V gene (reference sequence).

As to this clonotype: It may be a read error: a sequence one base away is much more abundant. V and J are TRBV29-1 and TRBJ2-5; D gene uncertain. Germline lookup yields CDR1 SQVTM and CDR2 ANQGSEA. Deletions cut 3 bases from V and 4 bases from J, with 3 bases between. This CDR3 has 10 residues. In DNA form, the CDR3 reads TGCAGCGTTGATATAGAGACCCAGTACTTC. Its translation is CSVDIETQYF.

This sequence joins TRBV6-5 and TRBJ1-6; 7 bases line up with TRBD1. There are 14 residues in the CDR3. With 8 bases clipped from V and 9 bases from J, the junction kept 10 bases outside the gene matches. The germline V gene has CDR1 MNHEY and CDR2 SVGAGI. CDR3 in amino acids: CASGPGGSGSPLHF. CDR3 nucleotide sequence: TGTGCCAGCGGTCCAGGGGGTTCGGGTTCACCCCTCCACTTT.

The chain recombines TRBV7-2 with TRBJ2-2; D ambiguous. Germline values: CDR1 SGHTA, CDR2 FQGNSA. V lost 3 bases and J 1 base, leaving 6 bases between the germline ends. This CDR3 is built from 14 residues. The CDR3 DNA follows: TGTGCCAGCAGCTTCCGACAGAACACCGGGGAGCTGTTTTTT. Translated: CASSFRQNTGELFF.

The chain recombines TRBV7-2 with TRBJ2-7, with D uncertain. Germline V CDR1 and CDR2: SGHTA, FQGNSA. The CDR3 runs to 16 residues. With 3 bases removed from V and 0 bases from J, the gap between germline ends came to 15 bases. The CDR3 DNA reads as TGTGCCAGCAGCTTGGGTTCTGCAGCCAGCTCCTACGAGCAGTACTTC. It encodes CASSLGSAASSYEQYF.

This clonotype was counted a few times. For the CDR3, the DNA is TGTGCCAGCATGGCTAGCGGGGGGATAGATACGCAGTATTTT. Amino acids: CASMASGGIDTQYF. The chain employs TRBV6-1 and TRBJ2-3; 11 positions agree with TRBD2. Per the germline V gene, CDR1 is MNHNS and CDR2 is SASEGT. The CDR3 length is 14 residues. The trim removed 7 bases at V and 5 bases at J, leaving 5 bases unmatched.

This clonotype was counted only a few times. V gene TRBV25-1 combines with J gene TRBJ1-2; tentatively, D is TRBD1 (5 bases). There are 14 residues in the CDR3. Germline V gene data show CDR1 as MGHDK and CDR2 as SYGVNS. V was shortened by 5 bases and J by 8 bases, with 18 bases between the two germline ends. The CDR3 region has the DNA TGTGCCAGCAGTCCACAAGGGGACCCGGGAGGCTACACCTTC. As protein: CASSPQGDPGGYTF.

This clonotype has only a few counts. The rearrangement joins TRBV28 to TRBJ2-3; 12 bases line up with TRBD2. Germline lookup yields CDR1 MDHEN and CDR2 SYDVKM. This CDR3 comprises 15 residues. With 5 bases clipped from V and 5 bases from J, the junction kept 5 bases outside the gene matches. DNA for the CDR3: TGTGCCAGCAGTCCTAGCGGGGGGGCAGTAGATACGCAGTATTTT. Protein sequence: CASSPSGGAVDTQYF.

V is TRBV2 and J is TRBJ1-5, with 7 nucleotides matching TRBD1. The CDR3 covers 17 residues. V lost 6 bases to trimming and J lost 7 bases; unmatched junction nucleotides: 18. Germline values: CDR1 SNHLY, CDR2 FYNNEI. The CDR3 is CASSAQTGWGNGQPQHF. The CDR3 bases are TGTGCCAGCAGCGCCCAGACAGGGTGGGGTAATGGACAGCCCCAGCATTTT.

The CDR3 coding sequence is TGCGCCAGCAGCCAAGATCAAGGACGGCTAAATGAAAAACTGTTTTTT. Amino acids: CASSQDQGRLNEKLFF. The chain combines TRBV4-1 with TRBJ1-4; D remains unclear. The CDR3 runs 16 residues. Trimming took off 0 bases at V and 5 bases at J, with 13 bases between the two ends. Germline loops: CDR1 MGHRA, CDR2 YSYEKL.

CDR3: CSARDGASGGPPGNEQFF. The CDR3 DNA reads TGCAGTGCTAGAGATGGGGCTAGCGGGGGACCCCCAGGCAATGAGCAGTTCTTC. V and J are TRBV20-1 and TRBJ2-1; 10 bases are a match to TRBD2. V shed 0 bases, J shed 6 bases, and the junction held 14 bases outside the gene matches. CDR3 length equals 18 residues. Germline assignment: CDR1 DFQATT and CDR2 SNEGSKA (reference sequence).

This chain connects TRBV20-1 to TRBJ2-3; D is undetermined. Per the germline V gene, CDR1 is DFQATT and CDR2 is SNEGSKA (reference sequence). The germline V and J ends were trimmed by 6 bases and 6 bases, with 7 bases remaining between them. The CDR3 spans 10 residues. DNA for the CDR3: TGCAGTGCCCAAACCGATACGCAGTATTTT. It encodes CSAQTDTQYF.

The chain couples TRBV12-5 to TRBJ1-6; TRBD1 is a possible D gene (6 bases). Germline V gene lookup returns CDR1 LGHNT and CDR2 FRNRAP. The CDR3 sequence is 13 residues long. The V gene lost 0 bases and the J gene lost 10 bases, with 7 bases spanning the gap. CDR3 nucleotides: TGTGCTAGTGGTTTGGTGACAGGATCACCCCTCCACTTT. Its translation is CASGLVTGSPLHF.

This clonotype appeared a few times. The chain couples TRBV6-5 to TRBJ1-1, with D possibly TRBD1 on 5 matching bases. Germline values: CDR1 MNHEY, CDR2 SVGAGI. V lost 8 bases and J 0 bases, leaving 13 bases between the germline ends. The CDR3 is 14 amino acids. CDR3 in amino acids: CASGPGGMNTEAFF. DNA of the CDR3: TGTGCCAGCGGTCCCGGGGGGATGAACACTGAAGCTTTCTTT.

This clonotype has a handful of counts. V usage is TRBV11-2 and J usage is TRBJ2-5, with a weak D call TRBD1 (6 bases). The last part of the DNA fits TRBJ2-7 better; the J call may be wrong. The CDR3 has 14 amino acids. Germline V gives CDR1 SGHAT, CDR2 FQNNGV. CDR3 protein: CASSTSTGTYEQYF. As DNA, the CDR3 is TGTGCCAGCAGCACCTCGACAGGAACCTACGAGCAGTACTTC.

This clonotype was counted only a few times. The chain is built from TRBV12-3 or TRBV12-4 and TRBJ2-1; 7 nucleotides agree with TRBD2. Trimming removed 5 bases from V and 12 bases from J; junction bases left unmatched: 16. The CDR3 is 15 amino acids. The CDR3: CASSPMQRGFGVQFF. The CDR3 bases are TGTGCCAGCAGTCCGATGCAGCGGGGCTTTGGTGTGCAGTTCTTC.

A single count supports this clonotype. This chain links TRBV19 with TRBJ2-7; weak D call: TRBD2 (6 bases). CDR1 and CDR2 (germline): LNHDA, SQIVND (reference sequence). The CDR3 length is 16 residues. Trimming stripped 3 bases from V and 0 bases from J, with 15 bases between. The CDR3 region is CASSIAPPEGSYEQYF. DNA for the CDR3: TGTGCCAGTAGTATTGCTCCCCCGGAGGGCTCCTACGAGCAGTACTTC.

The CDR3: CSASTPGNTGELFF. Written as DNA, the CDR3 is TGCAGTGCTAGTACTCCGGGGAACACCGGGGAGCTGTTTTTT. This chain connects TRBV20-1 to TRBJ2-2; no clear D gene. Germline CDR1 and CDR2: DFQATT and SNEGSKA (reference sequence). The CDR3 runs 14 residues. The V end lost 3 bases, the J end lost 1 base, and 9 bases lay between the germline ends.

This clonotype was counted only a few times. The chain combines TRBV25-1 with TRBJ2-5, with D perhaps matching TRBD1 or TRBD2 (5 bases each). With 0 bases removed from V and 11 bases from J, the gap between germline ends came to 19 bases. The CDR3 contains 15 residues. Germline CDR1 is MGHDK and CDR2 is SYGVNS. CDR3 in DNA: TGTGCCAGCAGTGAATACGGGGCCGGGTACAATGAGCAGTACTTC. This gives the protein CASSEYGAGYNEQYF.

About this clonotype itself: Its ends do not fully match the called genes, so a read error is possible. In nucleotides, the CDR3 is TGTGCGAGCAGCTGGGGGAGGCGAGAGACCCAGTACTTC. Translated: CASSWGRRETQYF. The chain recombines TRBV7-2 with TRBJ2-5, with a possible D match to TRBD2 (6 bases). The CDR3 is 13 amino acids. CDR1 and CDR2 (germline): SGHTA, FQGNSA.